The TCR beta chain under discussion was sequenced for a study of technical replicates of blood from a few donors. Trimming shortened V by 5 bases and J by 7 bases, and 8 bases separated the two germline ends. CDR3 length: 11 residues. Germline CDR1 is MNHEY and CDR2 is SVGAGI. TCRdb keeps only in-frame clones here, not all; method: immunoSEQ multiplex PCR. The repertoire holds 65,000 to 85,000 clones, with 75% to 95% as singletons. The chain links TRBV6-5 to TRBJ1-1, with D perhaps TRBD1 (5 bases). Sequences were obtained from T cells isolated from PBMCs. The receptor was derived from a human donor in good health. This chain's CDR3 is CASSQGGEAFF. As DNA, the CDR3 is TGTGCCAGCAGTCAGGGAGGTGAAGCTTTCTTT.